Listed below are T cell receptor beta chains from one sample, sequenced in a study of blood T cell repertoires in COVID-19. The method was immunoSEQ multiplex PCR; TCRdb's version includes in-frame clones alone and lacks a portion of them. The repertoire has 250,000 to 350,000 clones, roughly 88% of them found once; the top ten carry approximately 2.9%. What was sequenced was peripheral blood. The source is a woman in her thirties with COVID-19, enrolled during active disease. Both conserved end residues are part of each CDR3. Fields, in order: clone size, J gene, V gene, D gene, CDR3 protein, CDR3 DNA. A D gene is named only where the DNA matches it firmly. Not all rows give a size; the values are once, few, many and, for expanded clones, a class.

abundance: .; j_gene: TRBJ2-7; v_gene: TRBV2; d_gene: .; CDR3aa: CASSSREQYF; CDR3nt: TGTGCCAGCAGCTCGCGCGAGCAGTACTTC
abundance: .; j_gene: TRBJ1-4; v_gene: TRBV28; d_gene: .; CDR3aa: CASSLGGLSEKLFF; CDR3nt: TGTGCCAGCAGTTTAGGGGGGTTGAGCGAAAAACTGTTTTTT
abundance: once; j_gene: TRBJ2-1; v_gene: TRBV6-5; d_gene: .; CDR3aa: CASSYPGYNEQFF; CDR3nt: TGTGCCAGCAGTTATCCGGGATACAATGAGCAGTTCTTC
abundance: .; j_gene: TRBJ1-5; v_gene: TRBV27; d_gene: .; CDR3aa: CASSPGGEWNQPQHF; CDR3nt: TGTGCCAGCAGTCCCGGAGGGGAATGGAATCAGCCCCAGCATTTT
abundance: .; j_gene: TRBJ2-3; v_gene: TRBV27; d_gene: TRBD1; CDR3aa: CASRRGDRVLDTQYF; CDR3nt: TGTGCCAGCAGGAGGGGTGACAGGGTGCTGGATACGCAGTATTTT
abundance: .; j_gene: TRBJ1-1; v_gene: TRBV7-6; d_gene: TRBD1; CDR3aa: CASSWTGGASEAFF; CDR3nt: TGTGCCAGCAGTTGGACAGGGGGCGCGTCTGAAGCTTTCTTT
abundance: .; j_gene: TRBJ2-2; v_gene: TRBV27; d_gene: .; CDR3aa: CASSLEYTGELFF; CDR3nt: TGTGCCAGCAGTTTAGAGTACACCGGGGAGCTGTTTTTT
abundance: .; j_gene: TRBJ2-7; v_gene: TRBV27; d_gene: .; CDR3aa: CASSLSGVFGSYEQYF; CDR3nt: TGTGCCAGCAGTCTCTCAGGCGTTTTTGGCTCCTACGAGCAGTACTTC
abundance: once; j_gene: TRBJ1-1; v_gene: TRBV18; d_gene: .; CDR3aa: CASSPVSNSNTEAFF; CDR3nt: TGTGCCAGCTCACCGGTTAGCAACTCGAACACTGAAGCTTTCTTT
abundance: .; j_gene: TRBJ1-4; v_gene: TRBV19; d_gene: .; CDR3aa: CASKRSTNEKLFF; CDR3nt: TGTGCCAGTAAGAGATCAACTAATGAAAAACTGTTTTTT
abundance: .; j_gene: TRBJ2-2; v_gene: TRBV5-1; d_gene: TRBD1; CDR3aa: CASSLTGTGGTGELFF; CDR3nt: TGCGCCAGCAGCTTAACCGGGACAGGGGGCACCGGGGAGCTGTTTTTT
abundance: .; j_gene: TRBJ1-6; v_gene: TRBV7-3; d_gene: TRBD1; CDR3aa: CASSLSSGGNSPLHF; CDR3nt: TGTGCCAGCAGCTTAAGCTCAGGGGGCAATTCACCCCTCCACTTT